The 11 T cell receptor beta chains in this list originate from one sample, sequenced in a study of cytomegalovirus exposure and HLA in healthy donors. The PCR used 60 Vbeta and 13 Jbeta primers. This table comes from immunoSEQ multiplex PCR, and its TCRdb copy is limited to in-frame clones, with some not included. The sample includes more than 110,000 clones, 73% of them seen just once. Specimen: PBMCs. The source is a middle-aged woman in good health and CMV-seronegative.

In DNA form, the CDR3 reads TGTGCCAGCACCCTTCTAATGGACAAAAATTCACCCCTCCACTTT. It codes for CASTLLMDKNSPLHF. The chain links TRBV27 to TRBJ1-6, with a tentative D call TRBD1 (5 bases). This CDR3 has 15 amino acids. Per germline, CDR1 MNHEY and CDR2 SMNVEV (reference sequence). Between the trimmed V and J ends, which lost 7 bases and 7 bases, there was a span of 17 bases.

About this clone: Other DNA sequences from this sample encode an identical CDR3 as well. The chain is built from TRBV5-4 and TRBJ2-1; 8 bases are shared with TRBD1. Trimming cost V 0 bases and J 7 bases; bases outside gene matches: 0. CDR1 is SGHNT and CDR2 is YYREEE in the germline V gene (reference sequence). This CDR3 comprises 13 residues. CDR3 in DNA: TGTGCCAGCAGCTTGGGGACAGGGAATGAGCAGTTCTTC. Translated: CASSLGTGNEQFF.

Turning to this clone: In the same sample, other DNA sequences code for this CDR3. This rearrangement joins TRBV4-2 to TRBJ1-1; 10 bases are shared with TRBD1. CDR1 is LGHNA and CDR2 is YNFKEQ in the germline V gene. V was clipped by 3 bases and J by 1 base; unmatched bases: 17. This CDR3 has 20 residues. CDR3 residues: CASSQAQDPDRGVGNTEAFF. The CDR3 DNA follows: TGTGCCAGCAGCCAGGCTCAGGACCCGGACAGGGGGGTCGGGAACACTGAAGCTTTCTTT.

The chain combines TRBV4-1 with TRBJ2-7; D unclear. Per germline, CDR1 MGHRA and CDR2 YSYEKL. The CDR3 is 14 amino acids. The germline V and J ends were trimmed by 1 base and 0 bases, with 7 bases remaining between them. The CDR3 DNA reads TGCGCCAGCAGCCAAGGTACCAGCTCCTACGAGCAGTACTTC. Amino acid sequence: CASSQGTSSYEQYF.

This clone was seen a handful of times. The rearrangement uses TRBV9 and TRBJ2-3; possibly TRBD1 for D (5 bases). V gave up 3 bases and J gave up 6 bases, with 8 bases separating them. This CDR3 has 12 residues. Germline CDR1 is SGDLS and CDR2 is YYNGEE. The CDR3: CASSEGFDTQYF. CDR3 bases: TGTGCCAGCAGCGAGGGGTTTGATACGCAGTATTTT.

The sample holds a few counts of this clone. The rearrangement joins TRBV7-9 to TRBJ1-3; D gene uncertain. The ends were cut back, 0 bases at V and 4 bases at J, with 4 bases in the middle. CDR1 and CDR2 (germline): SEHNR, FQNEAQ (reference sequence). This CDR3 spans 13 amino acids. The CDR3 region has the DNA TGTGCCAGCAGCTTAGCGGCAGGAAACACCATATATTTT. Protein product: CASSLAAGNTIYF.

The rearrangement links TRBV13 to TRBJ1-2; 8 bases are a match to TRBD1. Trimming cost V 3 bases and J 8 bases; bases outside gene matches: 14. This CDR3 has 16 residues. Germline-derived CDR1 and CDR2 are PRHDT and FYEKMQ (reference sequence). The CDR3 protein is CASSFRSGQGLGGYTF. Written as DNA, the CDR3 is TGTGCCAGCAGCTTTCGCAGTGGACAGGGATTAGGGGGCTACACCTTC.

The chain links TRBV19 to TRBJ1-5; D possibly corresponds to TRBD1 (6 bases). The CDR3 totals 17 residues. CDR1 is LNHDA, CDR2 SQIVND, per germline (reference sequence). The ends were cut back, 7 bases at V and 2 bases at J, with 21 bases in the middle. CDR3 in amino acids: CASTQTGGRLRNQPQHF. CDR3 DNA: TGTGCCAGTACCCAAACGGGGGGCCGACTCCGCAATCAGCCCCAGCATTTT.

CDR3 bases: TGTGCCAGCAGCCCGGGACTAGCGGGGAACGGGGAGCTGTTTTTT. It codes for CASSPGLAGNGELFF. The rearrangement links TRBV7-3 to TRBJ2-2, with 13 positions matching TRBD2. Germline trimming cut 5 bases from V and 7 bases from J; bases unmatched to any gene: 4. CDR3 length: 15 residues. Germline V gene lookup returns CDR1 SGHTA and CDR2 FQGTGA.

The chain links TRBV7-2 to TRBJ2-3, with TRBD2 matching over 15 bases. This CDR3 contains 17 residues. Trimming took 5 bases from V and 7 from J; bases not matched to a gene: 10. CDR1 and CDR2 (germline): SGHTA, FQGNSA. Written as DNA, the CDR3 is TGTGCCAGCAGCCCCCGGACTAGCGGGGGGGAGGGTTATACGCAGTATTTT. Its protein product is CASSPRTSGGEGYTQYF.

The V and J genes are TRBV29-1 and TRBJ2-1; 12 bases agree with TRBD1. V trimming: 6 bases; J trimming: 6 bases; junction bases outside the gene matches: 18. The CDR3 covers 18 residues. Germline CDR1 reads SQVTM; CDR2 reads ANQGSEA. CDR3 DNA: TGCAGCGTCGGTCCCGGGAGGGACAGGGGGCGGTTAAGCAATGAGCAGTTCTTC. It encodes CSVGPGRDRGRLSNEQFF.